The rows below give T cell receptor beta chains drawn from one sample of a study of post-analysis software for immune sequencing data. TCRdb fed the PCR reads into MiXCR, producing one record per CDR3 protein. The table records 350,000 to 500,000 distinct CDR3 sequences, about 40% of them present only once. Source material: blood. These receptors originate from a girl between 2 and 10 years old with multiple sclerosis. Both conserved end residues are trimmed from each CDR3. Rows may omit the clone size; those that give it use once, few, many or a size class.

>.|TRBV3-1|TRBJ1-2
ASSKSGTVNYGYT
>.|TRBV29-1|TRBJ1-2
SVLGQNSYGYT
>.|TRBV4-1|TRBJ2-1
ASSQDWQGHEQF
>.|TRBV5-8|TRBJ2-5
ASSLTAAQETQY
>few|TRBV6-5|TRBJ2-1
ASSPPGRGAYNEQF
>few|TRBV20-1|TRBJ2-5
SARRGGVGTQY
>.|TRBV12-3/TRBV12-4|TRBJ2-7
ASSTMTGGRDYEQY
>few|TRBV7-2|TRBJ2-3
ASSLRLAGITDTQY
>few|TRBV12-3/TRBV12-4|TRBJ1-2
ASSPRTGINYGYT
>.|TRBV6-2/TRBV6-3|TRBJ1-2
ASSYSGQGRVDGYT
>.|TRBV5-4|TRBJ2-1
ASGAPTSGDANEQF
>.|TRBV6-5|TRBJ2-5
ASRRSTGRGRETQY
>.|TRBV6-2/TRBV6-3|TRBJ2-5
ASSFRARGHETQY
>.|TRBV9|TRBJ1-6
ASSAYRDRHQAPH
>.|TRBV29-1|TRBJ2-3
SVEASSTDTQY
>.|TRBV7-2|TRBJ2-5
ASSFERQETQY
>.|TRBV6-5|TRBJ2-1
ASSYSMPGLADYNDQF
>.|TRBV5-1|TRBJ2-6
ASSMLQETGANVLT
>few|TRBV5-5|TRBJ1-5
ASSLDSTSNQPQH
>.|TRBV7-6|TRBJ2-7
ASSSDRSLGEQY
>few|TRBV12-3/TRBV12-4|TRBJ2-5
ASSFSPRQETQY
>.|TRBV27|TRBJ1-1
ASSLRRGLNTEAF
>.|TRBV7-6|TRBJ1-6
ASSLFARGDSPLH
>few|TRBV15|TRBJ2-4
ATSRDRWQGSPDGQY
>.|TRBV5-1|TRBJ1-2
ASSFPSGPDGYT
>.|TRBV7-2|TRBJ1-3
ASSPSFSGNTIY
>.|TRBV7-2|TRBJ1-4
ASSLAPGPTNEKLF
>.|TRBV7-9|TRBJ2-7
ASSRTGNEQY
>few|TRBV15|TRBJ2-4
ATSRSQGATKNIQY
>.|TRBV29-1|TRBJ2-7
SVVSHVGDRAYEQY
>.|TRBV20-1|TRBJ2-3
SVPRTGARDTQY
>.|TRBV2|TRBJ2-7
ATPRLAGGDEQY
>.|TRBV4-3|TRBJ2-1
ASSQAERLF
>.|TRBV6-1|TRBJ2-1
ASSTIGALRARSGNEQF
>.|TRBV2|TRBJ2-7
ASSEGRAYEQY
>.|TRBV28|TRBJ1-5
ASSLHSQGGQPQH
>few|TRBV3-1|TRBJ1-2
ASSQTRYGYT
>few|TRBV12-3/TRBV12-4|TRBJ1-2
ASKRGSIVAGYGYT
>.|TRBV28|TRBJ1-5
ASSFRPGYQPQH
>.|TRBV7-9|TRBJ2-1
ASSPPDKTYNEQF
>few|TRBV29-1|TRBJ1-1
SVERWGNWRDTEAF
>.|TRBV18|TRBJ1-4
ASSRDRGAEKLF
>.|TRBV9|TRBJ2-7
ASSGPGTSGDEQY
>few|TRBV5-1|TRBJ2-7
ASSLDPGQYYEQY
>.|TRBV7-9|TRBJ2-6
ASSLRRGGPGANVLT
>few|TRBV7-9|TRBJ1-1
ASSLKGRNTEAF
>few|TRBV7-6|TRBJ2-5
ASSLGPIPPAGVLETQY